Listed below are T cell receptor beta chains from one sample, sequenced in a study of shared clonotypes between healthy human individuals. Measured with immunoSEQ multiplex PCR; TCRdb has only the in-frame clones, and not every one. The table lists around 700,000 clones, about 90% of them singletons, with approximately 24% in the top ten. Sequenced input: naive CD8+ T cells sorted from blood. These receptors all come from a young man in good health. Each CDR3 is given with its conserved first and last residue. The D gene is left open where the match is weak. Rows may omit the clone size; those that give it use once, few, many or a size class.

j_gene | len | d_gene | v_gene | abundance | CDR3aa | CDR3nt
TRBJ2-7 | 14 | NA | TRBV9 | NA | CASSVGDNLGEQYF | TGTGCCAGCAGCGTAGGCGACAACTTAGGCGAGCAGTACTTC
TRBJ2-2 | 15 | TRBD1 | TRBV13 | NA | CASSLVTGEAGELFF | TGTGCCAGCAGCTTAGTGACAGGGGAGGCCGGGGAGCTGTTTTTT
TRBJ2-7 | 13 | TRBD2 | TRBV2 | few | CASSSIAGDEQYF | TGTGCCAGCAGTTCAATAGCGGGAGACGAGCAGTACTTC
TRBJ1-5 | 14 | NA | TRBV18 | NA | CASSPGETGLPQHF | TGTGCCAGCTCACCAGGCGAGACAGGACTGCCCCAGCATTTT
TRBJ2-1 | 16 | TRBD2 | TRBV5-5 | NA | CASSLVLAGTYNEQFF | TGTGCCAGCAGCTTGGTTCTAGCGGGAACCTACAATGAGCAGTTCTTC
TRBJ2-7 | 14 | NA | TRBV6-1 | NA | CASSDVSGSYEQYF | TGTGCCAGCAGTGATGTGTCCGGGTCTTACGAGCAGTACTTC
TRBJ2-7 | 13 | NA | TRBV5-6 | NA | CASSLLAGPEQYF | TGTGCCAGCAGCTTGTTGGCAGGCCCCGAGCAGTACTTC
TRBJ2-1 | 12 | NA | TRBV5-1 | NA | CASSLGGRGEFF | TGCGCCAGCAGCTTGGGAGGCCGAGGAGAATTCTTC
TRBJ1-5 | 14 | TRBD1 | TRBV19 | few | CASSPFDRGQPQHF | TGTGCCAGTAGTCCTTTCGACAGGGGTCAGCCCCAGCATTTT
TRBJ2-7 | 16 | NA | TRBV10-1 | NA | CASSEDRWGASYEQYF | TGCGCCAGCAGTGAGGACCGGTGGGGGGCCTCCTACGAGCAGTACTTC
TRBJ2-7 | 14 | TRBD1 | TRBV5-5 | NA | CASSFSQGAFEQYF | TGTGCCAGCAGCTTTTCTCAGGGGGCTTTCGAGCAGTACTTC
TRBJ1-6 | 14 | NA | TRBV13 | NA | CASSLGPKESPLHF | TGTGCCAGCAGCTTAGGCCCAAAGGAATCACCCCTCCACTTT
TRBJ2-1 | 12 | NA | TRBV11-2 | NA | CASSLAWNEQFF | TGTGCCAGCAGCTTAGCGTGGAATGAGCAGTTCTTC
TRBJ2-3 | 18 | TRBD2 | TRBV28 | NA | CASSSTLLAGGPKDTQYF | TGTGCCAGCAGTTCTACCCTTCTAGCGGGAGGGCCGAAAGATACGCAGTATTTT
TRBJ2-7 | 12 | TRBD2 | TRBV10-3 | NA | CAINLAGGPLEF | TGTGCCATCAATCTAGCGGGAGGGCCCCTAGAGTTC
TRBJ2-6 | 17 | NA | TRBV11-2 | NA | CASSFGGRGSGANVLTF | TGTGCCAGCAGCTTCGGGGGGCGAGGCTCTGGGGCCAACGTCCTGACTTTC
TRBJ2-1 | 15 | TRBD2 | TRBV7-3 | NA | CASSQGTSGWDEQFF | TGTGCCAGCAGCCAAGGGACTAGCGGTTGGGATGAGCAGTTCTTC
TRBJ2-7 | 15 | TRBD2 | TRBV10-3 | NA | CAICEAAGAAYEQYF | TGTGCCATCTGTGAAGCGGCGGGAGCCGCATACGAGCAGTACTTC
TRBJ2-7 | 15 | NA | TRBV16 | few | CASSQFRGDSYEQYF | TGTGCCAGCAGCCAATTTCGAGGGGACTCCTACGAGCAGTACTTC
TRBJ2-1 | 14 | NA | TRBV27 | NA | CASSFGNSYNEQFF | TGTGCCAGCAGTTTTGGTAACTCCTACAATGAGCAGTTCTTC
TRBJ2-5 | 18 | NA | TRBV4-2 | NA | CASSQETGFRGSRETQYF | TGTGCCAGCAGCCAAGAAACAGGGTTTAGAGGCTCAAGAGAGACCCAGTACTTC
TRBJ2-7 | 15 | TRBD1 | TRBV11-2 | NA | CASSRDRDRDYEQYF | TGTGCCAGCAGCAGGGACCGGGACAGGGACTACGAGCAGTACTTC
TRBJ2-2 | 15 | NA | TRBV14 | NA | CASSHPYRHTGELFF | TGTGCCAGCAGCCACCCCTACAGGCACACCGGGGAGCTGTTTTTT
TRBJ2-1 | 13 | NA | TRBV7-9 | NA | CASSLYSYNEQFF | TGTGCCAGCAGCCTGTACTCCTACAATGAGCAGTTCTTC
TRBJ2-1 | 16 | TRBD2 | TRBV4-2 | NA | CASSQDRLAGAHEQFF | TGTGCCAGCAGCCAAGATAGGCTAGCGGGAGCACATGAGCAGTTCTTC
TRBJ2-7 | 15 | NA | TRBV28 | NA | CASSYALGESYEQYF | TGTGCCAGCAGCTACGCGTTAGGGGAGTCCTACGAGCAGTACTTC
TRBJ2-7 | 16 | NA | TRBV2 | once | CASTQVPERSSYEQYF | TGTGCCAGCACCCAGGTCCCAGAGCGCAGCTCCTACGAGCAGTACTTC
TRBJ2-7 | 14 | TRBD1 | TRBV28 | NA | CASSQTGGDYEQYF | TGTGCCAGCAGCCAGACAGGGGGGGACTACGAGCAGTACTTC
TRBJ2-1 | 17 | TRBD2 | TRBV12-5 | NA | CASGFRLAGGIHNEQFF | TGTGCTAGTGGTTTTCGACTAGCGGGAGGGATTCACAATGAGCAGTTCTTC
TRBJ2-3 | 17 | NA | TRBV7-8 | NA | CASSPRLGGSSTDTQYF | TGTGCCAGCAGCCCTCGCTTGGGGGGCTCTAGCACAGATACGCAGTATTTT
TRBJ1-1 | 12 | NA | TRBV5-1 | NA | CASSHTPGEAFF | TGCGCCAGCAGCCACACCCCAGGGGAAGCTTTCTTT
TRBJ2-5 | 14 | NA | TRBV10-3 | NA | CASSGGGMGETQYF | TGTGCCTCCAGTGGAGGGGGCATGGGGGAGACCCAGTACTTC
TRBJ2-3 | 9 | NA | TRBV28 | NA | CASGDTQYF | TGTGCCAGCGGCGATACGCAGTATTTT
TRBJ1-2 | 17 | NA | TRBV5-5 | NA | CASSSSSSHRVDHGYTF | TGTGCCAGCAGCTCCTCTTCATCTCACAGGGTTGATCATGGCTACACCTTC
TRBJ2-7 | 16 | TRBD2 | TRBV7-9 | NA | CASSSRLGLAGYEQYF | TGTGCCAGCAGCTCACGACTAGGACTAGCGGGCTACGAGCAGTACTTC
TRBJ2-7 | 15 | NA | TRBV6-5 | NA | CASSPGSSLSYEQYF | TGTGCCAGCAGTCCCGGGTCATCCCTCTCCTACGAGCAGTACTTC
TRBJ2-7 | 14 | NA | TRBV6-1 | NA | CASSEGTAPYEQYF | TGTGCCAGCAGTGAAGGGACGGCGCCCTACGAGCAGTACTTC
TRBJ1-4 | 14 | NA | TRBV13 | NA | CASREAATNEKLFF | TGTGCCAGCAGGGAGGCTGCAACTAATGAAAAACTGTTTTTT
TRBJ2-7 | 14 | NA | TRBV19 | few | CASSISAGVHEQYF | TGTGCCAGTAGTATATCAGCAGGGGTACACGAGCAGTACTTC
TRBJ2-7 | 14 | TRBD2 | TRBV30 | NA | CAWSEPSGSYEQYF | TGTGCCTGGAGTGAGCCTAGCGGGAGCTACGAGCAGTACTTC
TRBJ1-2 | 9 | NA | TRBV29-1 | NA | CSVGGGYTF | TGCAGCGTTGGCGGTGGCTACACCTTC
TRBJ1-4 | 13 | TRBD1 | TRBV30 | NA | CASVGQGNEKLFF | TGTGCCTCGGTGGGACAGGGCAATGAAAAACTGTTTTTT
TRBJ2-3 | 16 | NA | TRBV10-3 | NA | CAIGLLKAPSTDTQYF | TGTGCCATCGGGCTGCTAAAAGCGCCGAGCACAGATACGCAGTATTTT